This T cell receptor beta chain is from a study of blood T cell repertoires in COVID-19. About the study: Collection of acute and convalescent COVID-19 samples took place in the United States, Italy and Spain. The cDNA or gDNA used as material had been derived from T cells, B-cell-depleted T cells, or PBMCs.

Under the authors' procedure: Nucleated cell number was recorded as an estimate derived from reference gene primer amplification. Sequencing used immunoSEQ multiplex PCR; TCRdb keeps in-frame clones, though not all of them. V and J calls and clone size are given by that table; D and trimming were obtained from the DNA. The table records about 41,000 clones, about 88% of them present only once. Per the germline V gene, CDR1 is MNHEY and CDR2 is SVGAGI. This CDR3 spans 13 amino acids. J gave up 4 bases and V 6 bases, and 1 base lay outside the gene matches. This clone was seen a handful of times. Sequenced material: peripheral blood. The clonotype originates from a human donor in a cohort sampled during active COVID-19. The rearrangement links TRBV6-5 to TRBJ1-5; 9 bases match TRBD1. As DNA, the CDR3 is TGTGCCAGCAGGGGGACAGGGAATCAGCCCCAGCATTTT. As protein: CASRGTGNQPQHF.